Below are 7 T cell receptor beta chains sequenced from a single sample in a study of T cells in tumors after PD-1 blockade. Method: immunoSEQ multiplex PCR; TCRdb's copy keeps in-frame clones and lacks some. The sample lists 50,000 to 75,000 clones, around 72% occurring once. Here the sequenced sample was PBMCs, taken after anti-PD-1 treatment. These receptors all stem from a human donor with basal cell carcinoma.

The chain's CDR3 is CASSSGLAGGRTYEQYF. CDR3 in DNA: TGTGCCAGCAGCTCCGGACTAGCGGGGGGCCGCACCTACGAGCAGTACTTC. The chain is built from TRBV7-2 and TRBJ2-7; 14 bases are shared with TRBD2. The length of the CDR3 is 17 residues. V lost 4 bases, J lost 2 bases, and 7 bases stayed unmatched. Per the germline V gene, CDR1 is SGHTA and CDR2 is FQGNSA. Complete variable domain (other parts from reference TRBV7-2 and TRBJ2-7): GAGVSQSPSNKVTEKGKDVELRCDPISGHTALYWYRQSLGQGLEFLIYFQGNSAPDKSGLPSDRFSAERTGGSVSTLTIQRTQQEDSAVYLCASSSGLAGGRTYEQYFGPGTRLTVT.

This clone came up once. The V call is TRBV9, the J call TRBJ2-7; D might be TRBD1 (5 bases). The CDR3 runs 14 residues. V was shortened by 5 bases and J by 0 bases, with 12 bases between the two germline ends. Germline assignment: CDR1 SGDLS and CDR2 YYNGEE. The CDR3: CASSGTDISYEQYF. The CDR3 DNA follows: TGTGCCAGCAGTGGTACGGACATCTCCTACGAGCAGTACTTC.

V is TRBV4-1 and J is TRBJ1-2; D remains unclear. Germline V gene sequence: CDR1 MGHRA, CDR2 YSYEKL. The V and J ends lost 0 bases and 4 bases respectively, with 12 bases between them. The CDR3 contains 15 residues. CDR3 nucleotide sequence: TGCGCCAGCAGCCAAGAGGGCAGGACTACCTATGGCTACACCTTC. Translation: CASSQEGRTTYGYTF.

The rearrangement links TRBV27 to TRBJ2-3; 15 bases are shared with TRBD2. The CDR3 loop spans 17 amino acids. Germline V gene data show CDR1 as MNHEY and CDR2 as SMNVEV (reference sequence). Trimming at V came to 5 bases and at J to 3 bases, leaving 6 bases not matched to a gene. CDR3 protein: CASSRPGLAGGTDTQYF. CDR3 in DNA: TGTGCCAGCAGTCGACCCGGACTAGCGGGAGGGACAGATACGCAGTATTTT.

This clone was seen just once. The chain combines TRBV6-5 with TRBJ1-5; 8 nucleotides align to TRBD1. V lost 0 bases and J lost 6; bases outside the gene matches: 7. Germline assignment: CDR1 MNHEY and CDR2 SVGAGI. The CDR3 is 16 residues long. CDR3 coding DNA: TGTGCCAGCAGTTACTCCCCGACAGGGGTGGGTCAGCCCCAGCATTTT. Its translation is CASSYSPTGVGQPQHF.

The chain combines TRBV29-1 with TRBJ1-1, with D uncertain. Germline V gene lookup returns CDR1 SQVTM and CDR2 ANQGSEA. The length of the CDR3 is 12 residues. The germline V and J ends were trimmed by 5 bases and 1 base, with 8 bases remaining between them. CDR3 in DNA: TGCAGCGTTCGACTGGGGAACACTGAAGCTTTCTTT. It is translated as CSVRLGNTEAFF.

The chain combines TRBV9 with TRBJ2-6; 8 nucleotides match TRBD2. Looked up from germline, CDR1 is SGDLS and CDR2 is YYNGEE. The CDR3 has 18 residues. Trimming took 0 bases from V and 1 from J; bases not matched to a gene: 6. The CDR3 DNA reads as TGTGCCAGCAGCGTAGTTACGGGGGGGCCATCTGGGGCCAACGTCCTGACTTTC. This gives the protein CASSVVTGGPSGANVLTF.